This TCR beta chain was sequenced for a study of blood T cell repertoires in COVID-19. Study-wide background: The United States, Italy and Spain supplied acute and convalescent COVID-19 samples. The analysed material was cDNA or gDNA that came from T cells, B-cell-depleted T cells, or PBMCs.

Source study methods: Using reference gene primer amplification, nucleated cell counts were estimated. Profiling relied on immunoSEQ multiplex PCR, and the TCRdb table lists in-frame clones only, not all of them. The D gene and trimming were derived from the DNA, and the V and J assignments and clone size from that table. This sample has roughly 340,000 clones, with 88% found just once. Seattle's enrolled individuals joined amid active infection and were then monitored longitudinally. The CDR3 runs to 16 residues. Germline V gives CDR1 SGDLS, CDR2 YYNGEE. V was cut by 3 bases and J by 7 bases, with 17 bases left in between.

The sequencing sample was made of peripheral blood. The chain is built from TRBV9 and TRBJ1-6; D unresolved. The TCR comes from a woman aged 70-85 years with COVID-19, enrolled during active disease. The CDR3 bases are TGTGCCAGCAGCGACATTAAGGCAGGTGAAAATTCACCCCTCCACTTT. It encodes CASSDIKAGENSPLHF.